This T cell receptor beta chain appears in the sequencing data of a study of cytomegalovirus exposure and HLA in healthy donors. Trimming left V 4 bases short and J 7 bases short, with 16 bases between. The germline CDR1 and CDR2 sequences are LGHNA and YNFKEQ. The CDR3 covers 15 residues. Primers: 60 Vbeta forward and 13 Jbeta reverse. Only in-frame clones appear in the TCRdb table, and some are missing; sequencing was by immunoSEQ multiplex PCR. The sample yields 85,000 to 100,000 clones, around 80% seen once. This chain connects TRBV4-2 to TRBJ1-4, with D possibly being TRBD1 (6 bases). This TCR derives from a male donor in good health and CMV-seropositive. Input material: PBMCs. CDR3 bases: TGTGCCAGCAGCCCGCCGGGCAGGGGTGGTGAAAAACTGTTTTTT. It specifies CASSPPGRGGEKLFF.